This TCR beta chain stems from a study of TIL therapy for anti-PD-1-resistant metastatic lung cancer. The time point denotes: pre-treatment sample, taken before nivolumab and TIL therapy. Tumor tissue came from excised metastases, mostly pleural nodules or supraclavicular lymph nodes. Trimming shortened V by 4 bases and J by 9 bases, and 13 bases separated the two germline ends. Germline lookup yields CDR1 KGHSH and CDR2 LQKENI. The CDR3 covers 13 residues. The table lists this clone with a count of one. The antigen remains unidentified. The libraries were made with immunoSEQ v3. Each library reached 1.9 million or so read pairs, or about 5-6.5 million at deep level. The method was immunoSEQ multiplex PCR; TCRdb's version includes in-frame clones alone and lacks a portion of them. Of over 20,000 clones in the sample, over 60% were seen once. Notes on the study in general: The cohort had more treatment-naive, never-smoker and oncogene-addicted patients than typical.

This TCR derives from a person aged 25-80 years with non-small cell lung cancer. The material sequenced was tumor tissue, taken at baseline. The genes are TRBV18 and TRBJ2-1; the D gene is possibly TRBD2 (7 bases). CDR3 region: CASSRKGGAEQFF. The CDR3 nucleotides read TGTGCCAGCTCACGGAAGGGGGGGGCTGAGCAGTTCTTC. The complete variable domain, with remaining parts taken from reference TRBV18 and TRBJ2-1, reads NAGVMQNPRHLVRRRGQEARLRCSPMKGHSHVYWYRQLPEEGLKFMVYLQKENIIDESGMPKERFSAEFPKEGPSILRIQQVVRGDSAAYFCASSRKGGAEQFFGPGTRLTVL.